These 19 T cell receptor beta chains were sequenced from one sample in a study of Ad26.COV2.S vaccination and SARS-CoV-2 variants. Data came from immunoSEQ multiplex PCR; TCRdb stores just in-frame clones and leaves some out. Found here are more than 300,000 clones, approximately 86% of them singletons; the top ten hold about 11%. Treatment here: around 19 received Ad26.COV2.S at low or high dose, single or two shots; 5 received placebo; per-sample allocation not given. Sampling took place 63 days after the first vaccine or placebo injection. The sequences come from peripheral blood, collected in a trial of Ad26.COV2.S vaccine versus placebo. All receptors derive from a person aged 18-65 years who received the Ad26.COV2.S COVID-19 vaccine or a placebo.

The chain carries TRBV10-3 and TRBJ2-7; D is undetermined. Trimming took 5 bases from V and 2 from J, leaving 7 bases between them. The CDR3 sequence is 12 residues long. Germline CDR1 is ENHRY and CDR2 is SYGVKD. Here the CDR3 reads CAISTETYEQYF. In DNA, the CDR3 is TGTGCCATCAGTACAGAGACCTACGAGCAGTACTTC.

The chain recombines TRBV5-1 with TRBJ2-2; D perhaps matches TRBD2 (6 bases). The CDR3 length is 15 residues. Deletions cut 3 bases from V and 7 bases from J, with 16 bases between. Germline V CDR1 and CDR2: SGHRS, YFSETQ. The CDR3 protein is CASSSGLSEGGELFF. CDR3 DNA: TGCGCCAGCAGCTCGGGACTGAGCGAAGGCGGGGAGCTGTTTTTT.

The rearrangement joins TRBV20-1 to TRBJ2-7; a weak D match, TRBD1 (6 bases). The V gene lost 8 bases and the J gene lost 6 bases, with 11 bases spanning the gap. The CDR3 loop spans 10 amino acids. The germline V gene encodes CDR1 DFQATT and CDR2 SNEGSKA (reference sequence). This CDR3 reads CSITGTEQYF. DNA of the CDR3: TGCAGTATAACAGGGACCGAGCAGTACTTC.

This rearrangement joins TRBV2 to TRBJ2-3; D may be TRBD2 (7 bases). The V end lost 2 bases, the J end lost 3 bases, and 12 bases lay between the germline ends. The CDR3 is 15 amino acids. Germline values: CDR1 SNHLY, CDR2 FYNNEI. The CDR3 region is CASSERGGLTDTQYF. As DNA, the CDR3 is TGTGCCAGCAGTGAAAGGGGGGGTTTGACAGATACGCAGTATTTT.

The chain has TRBV28 and TRBJ2-5; unclear D gene. Germline lookup yields CDR1 MDHEN and CDR2 SYDVKM. The CDR3 is made up of 14 amino acids. Between the trimmed V and J ends, which lost 2 bases and 4 bases, there was a span of 11 bases. CDR3 nucleotide sequence: TGTGCCAGCAGTTTACTCCAGGCTCGAGAGACCCAGTACTTC. Encoded protein: CASSLLQARETQYF.

This chain connects TRBV7-3 to TRBJ2-3; D is possibly TRBD2 (6 bases). The CDR3 sequence is 14 residues long. V lost 5 bases, J lost 0 bases, and 9 bases lay in between. CDR1 and CDR2 (germline): SGHTA, FQGTGA. The CDR3, as DNA: TGTGCCAGCAGCGCCGCGGGGAGCACAGATACGCAGTATTTT. This sequence encodes CASSAAGSTDTQYF.

V and J are TRBV10-1 and TRBJ2-2; no definite D call. The CDR3 contains 15 residues. Trimming left V 3 bases short and J 5 bases short, with 13 bases between. Germline values: CDR1 WNHNN, CDR2 SYGVQD (reference sequence). CDR3 DNA sequence: TGCGCCAGCAGTGAAGGGCCGGCCATGACCGGGGAGCTGTTTTTT. Protein: CASSEGPAMTGELFF.

V usage is TRBV24-1 and J usage is TRBJ2-1, with 10 bases identical to TRBD1. After removal of 9 bases from V and 8 bases from J, the junction contained 12 bases not matched to a gene. Germline loops: CDR1 KGHDR, CDR2 SFDVKD. This CDR3 is 15 amino acids long. As DNA, the CDR3 is TGTGCCACCCAGCCGGGACAGGGGTGGTCGGATGAGCAGTTCTTC. This encodes CATQPGQGWSDEQFF.

The J gene is TRBJ1-3, the V gene TRBV4-3, with 9 bases fitting TRBD1. This CDR3 has 18 amino acids. V trimming: 1 base; J trimming: 4 bases; junction bases outside the gene matches: 11. Germline V lookup: CDR1 LGHNA, CDR2 YSLEER. CDR3 in amino acids: CASSQARPGQGSGNTIYF. CDR3 in DNA: TGCGCCAGCAGCCAAGCCCGGCCGGGACAGGGATCCGGAAACACCATATATTTT.

The chain combines TRBV27 with TRBJ1-5; 10 bases are shared with TRBD1. V shed 6 bases and J 1 base; nucleotides not matched to a gene: 0. Germline values: CDR1 MNHEY, CDR2 SMNVEV (reference sequence). The CDR3 runs 14 residues. The CDR3 nucleotides are TGTGCCAGCAGGGACAGGGGGAGCAATCAGCCCCAGCATTTT. The encoded protein is CASRDRGSNQPQHF.

This clone showed up just once. The chain couples TRBV19 to TRBJ2-3; D ambiguous. This CDR3 is 13 amino acids long. Germline CDR1 LNHDA, CDR2 SQIVND (reference sequence). Trimming stripped 6 bases from V and 5 bases from J, with 12 bases between. This CDR3 is CASRTGRRDTQYF. CDR3 DNA sequence: TGTGCCAGTAGGACCGGACGGAGAGATACGCAGTATTTT.

This chain joins TRBV27 and TRBJ1-2, with D possibly TRBD1 on 6 matching bases. The CDR3 is made up of 14 amino acids. The germline V gene has CDR1 MNHEY and CDR2 SMNVEV (reference sequence). V lost 5 bases and J 8 bases, leaving 18 bases between the germline ends. CDR3 region: CASSAGWGAGGYTF. CDR3 coding DNA: TGTGCCAGCAGTGCTGGGTGGGGGGCCGGAGGCTACACCTTC.

V is TRBV7-2 and J is TRBJ2-3; 13 nucleotides align to TRBD2. This CDR3 contains 14 residues. Germline V gene data show CDR1 as SGHTA and CDR2 as FQGNSA. Losses at the gene ends were 7 bases for V and 10 bases for J; bases not matched to a gene: 8. CDR3 residues: CASTRLAGGPPQYF. The CDR3 coding sequence is TGTGCCAGCACCCGACTAGCGGGAGGTCCACCGCAGTATTTT.

The V and J genes are TRBV2 and TRBJ1-4, with TRBD1 identical over 7 bases. The V and J ends lost 6 bases and 6 bases, in that order; junction bases with no gene match: 7. The CDR3 runs to 14 residues. Germline CDR1 reads SNHLY; CDR2 reads FYNNEI. In nucleotides, the CDR3 is TGTGCCAGCAGATCTCCGGGACAGTATGAAAAACTGTTTTTT. Translation gives CASRSPGQYEKLFF. Full variable domain (outside the CDR3, taken from reference TRBV2 and TRBJ1-4): EPEVTQTPSHQVTQMGQEVILRCVPISNHLYFYWYRQILGQKVEFLVSFYNNEISEKSEIFDDQFSVERPDGSNFTLKIRSTKLEDSAMYFCASRSPGQYEKLFFGSGTQLSVL.

This sequence joins TRBV5-1 and TRBJ1-2, with 10 nucleotides matching TRBD1. V shed 4 bases, J shed 0 bases, and the junction held 6 bases outside the gene matches. Per germline, CDR1 SGHRS and CDR2 YFSETQ. The CDR3 contains 16 residues. The CDR3 DNA follows: TGCGCCAGCAGCCCGGGGACAGGGGCAACTAACTATGGCTACACCTTC. As protein: CASSPGTGATNYGYTF.

J is TRBJ1-1 and V is TRBV28, with TRBD1 matching over 9 bases. V trimming: 6 bases; J trimming: 5 bases; junction bases outside the gene matches: 13. The CDR3 loop spans 16 amino acids. CDR1 is MDHEN and CDR2 is SYDVKM in the germline V gene. CDR3 in DNA: TGTGCCAGCAGGCAGCCGGGACAGGGTTTAGGGACTGAAGCTTTCTTT. Its protein is CASRQPGQGLGTEAFF.

The chain couples TRBV2 to TRBJ2-2, with unresolved D. Germline CDR1 and CDR2: SNHLY and FYNNEI. Trimming shortened V by 5 bases and J by 1 base, and 5 bases separated the two germline ends. This CDR3 contains 13 residues. The CDR3 region has the DNA TGTGCCAGCAGTACCATGAACACCGGGGAGCTGTTTTTT. Protein: CASSTMNTGELFF.

The rearrangement uses TRBV6-2 or TRBV6-3 and TRBJ1-2, with 9 nucleotides matching TRBD1. In germline, CDR1 is MNHEY, CDR2 SVGEGT. This CDR3 contains 16 residues. Trimming took 6 bases from V and 1 from J; bases not matched to a gene: 9. The CDR3 here is CASSTPGQGVNYGYTF. In DNA, the CDR3 is TGTGCCAGCAGCACCCCGGGACAGGGCGTTAACTATGGCTACACCTTC.

The chain employs TRBV7-2 and TRBJ2-7; 10 nucleotides align to TRBD2. CDR1 SGHTA and CDR2 FQGNSA come from the germline V gene. The CDR3 sequence is 16 residues long. The junction had 5 bases not matched to a gene; V was cut back by 2 bases and J by 1 base. The CDR3 spells CASSLSSSGRSYEQYF. CDR3 DNA sequence: TGTGCCAGCAGCTTATCGTCTAGCGGGAGATCCTACGAGCAGTACTTC.